The sequence of this T cell receptor (beta chain) was determined in a study of vaccination effects on CD4 cells after COVID-19. The CDR3 runs to 14 residues. CDR1 is MNHEY and CDR2 is SVGAGI in the germline V gene. Losses at the gene ends were 5 bases for V and 9 bases for J; bases not matched to a gene: 10. Of note for this clone: Its matching antigen is unknown.

Sequenced by immunoSEQ multiplex PCR; TCRdb stores in-frame clones only, minus some. This sample has about 31,000 clones, with 60% to 80% found just once. Expansion of antigen-specific CD4+ T cells with viral peptide pools was carried out by the ViraFEST assay before sequencing. Isolation of CD4+ T cells took place after approximately 10 days of culture. Participants each got two BNT162b2 or mRNA-1273 vaccine doses. Here the sequenced sample was CD4+ T cells from PBMCs cultured with HCoV-229E spike peptides, taken after COVID-19 vaccination. The TCR comes from a human donor who received a COVID-19 vaccine. The rearrangement links TRBV6-5 to TRBJ1-2; TRBD1 matches at 9 bases. The CDR3 bases are TGTGCCAGCAGTCGTTCCGGGACAGGGAAGAGCTACACCTTC. Protein product: CASSRSGTGKSYTF.